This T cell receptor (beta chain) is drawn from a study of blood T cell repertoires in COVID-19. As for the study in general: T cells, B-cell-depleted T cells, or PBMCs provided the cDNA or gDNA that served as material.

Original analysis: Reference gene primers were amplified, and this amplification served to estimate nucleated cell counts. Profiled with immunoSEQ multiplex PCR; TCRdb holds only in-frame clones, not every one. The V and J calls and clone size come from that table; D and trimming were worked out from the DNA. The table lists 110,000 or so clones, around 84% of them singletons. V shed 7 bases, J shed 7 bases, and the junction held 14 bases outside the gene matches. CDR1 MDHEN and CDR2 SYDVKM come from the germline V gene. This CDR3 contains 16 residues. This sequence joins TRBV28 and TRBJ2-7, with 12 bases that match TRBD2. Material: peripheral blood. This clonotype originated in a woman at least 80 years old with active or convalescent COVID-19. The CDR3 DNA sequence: TGTGCCAGCACCCCTAGCGGGAGGGCCCGGGGAGGGGAGCAGTACTTC. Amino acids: CASTPSGRARGGEQYF.